This is a list of T cell receptor beta chains from one sample in a study of cytomegalovirus exposure and HLA in healthy donors. TCRdb's table, derived via immunoSEQ multiplex PCR, lists solely in-frame clones and lacks some. The sample consists of 200,000 to 250,000 clones, approximately 90% of them appearing once. Sequencing was done on a sample of PBMCs. Every receptor here comes from a woman younger than 30 in good health and CMV-seronegative. Each CDR3 is given with its conserved first and last residue. D genes are given only for firm matches. Part of the rows lack a size; the others show once, few, many or a class for expanded clones.

d_gene,abundance,v_gene,j_gene,CDR3nt,CDR3aa
TRBD1,NA,TRBV5-1,TRBJ1-1,TGCGCCAGCAGCTCCGGGACAGGGTTGAACACTGAAGCTTTCTTT,CASSSGTGLNTEAFF
NA,NA,TRBV10-1,TRBJ2-7,TGCGCCAGCAGTGAGTCGGGGCGCGAGCAGTACTTC,CASSESGREQYF
NA,NA,TRBV6-6,TRBJ2-4,TGTGCCAGCAGTCCACACCCGGGGGAGACCAAAAACATTCAGTACTTC,CASSPHPGETKNIQYF
NA,NA,TRBV2,TRBJ1-1,TGTGCCAGCAGCCGTAACTTGAACACTGAAGCTTTCTTT,CASSRNLNTEAFF
TRBD2,once,TRBV6-5,TRBJ2-1,TGTGCCAGCACCCCTATTGCTAGCGGGAGTTATGAGCAGTTCTTC,CASTPIASGSYEQFF
NA,NA,TRBV7-2,TRBJ1-2,TGTGCCAGCAGCTTAGCAGAGGGATATGGCTACACCTTC,CASSLAEGYGYTF
NA,NA,TRBV7-9,TRBJ2-3,TGTGCCAGCAGCTTAGCTACTAGCACAGATACGCAGTATTTT,CASSLATSTDTQYF
NA,NA,TRBV6-5,TRBJ1-2,TGTGCCAGCAGTTACACGACAGGAACTAACTATGGCTACACCTTC,CASSYTTGTNYGYTF
TRBD1,NA,TRBV9,TRBJ2-2,TGTGCCAGCAGCGTAAGACAGGGTCCCGGGGAGCTGTTTTTT,CASSVRQGPGELFF
NA,once,TRBV2,TRBJ2-1,TGTGCCAGCGGATCGTCAGGGTTCTCCTACAATGAGCAGTTCTTC,CASGSSGFSYNEQFF
NA,NA,TRBV5-5,TRBJ1-6,TGTGCCAGCAGCTTGGGGGCGGGTACGTCCTATAATTCACCCCTCCACTTT,CASSLGAGTSYNSPLHF
NA,NA,TRBV7-6,TRBJ1-4,TGTGCCAGCAGCATGAGGGGGGGAACTAATGAAAAACTGTTTTTT,CASSMRGGTNEKLFF
TRBD1,NA,TRBV4-1,TRBJ1-5,TGCGCCAGCAGCCCGACAGGGAAGCGCAGTCAGCCCCAGCATTTT,CASSPTGKRSQPQHF
NA,NA,TRBV7-9,TRBJ1-6,TGTGCCAGCAGCGAGAATCATGCCAGCGGATCACCCCTCCACTTT,CASSENHASGSPLHF
TRBD1,NA,TRBV4-1,TRBJ2-5,TGCGCCAGCAGCCATAGGACAGGATGGGAGACCCAGTACTTC,CASSHRTGWETQYF
TRBD2,NA,TRBV5-1,TRBJ2-3,TGCGCCAGCAGCTTGGGCCGACTAGCCGGAGCGGATACGCAGTATTTT,CASSLGRLAGADTQYF
TRBD2,NA,TRBV5-1,TRBJ2-1,TGCGCCAGCAGGCCCCCGGGGCTAGCGGGAGACGAGCAGTTCTTC,CASRPPGLAGDEQFF
NA,NA,TRBV7-3,TRBJ1-1,TGTGCCAGCAGCCGAAGCATGAACACTGAAGCTTTCTTT,CASSRSMNTEAFF
NA,once,TRBV7-2,TRBJ2-7,TGTGCCAGCAATGAGCGGGTTTCCTACGAGCAGTACTTC,CASNERVSYEQYF
NA,NA,TRBV4-1,TRBJ2-5,TGCGCCAGCAGCCAGGTAGGAGGGCAAGAGACCCAGTACTTC,CASSQVGGQETQYF
TRBD1,NA,TRBV27,TRBJ2-1,TGTGCCAGCAGTCGACAGGGGGTAATCGGTGGTGAGCAGTTCTTC,CASSRQGVIGGEQFF
TRBD2,NA,TRBV6-5,TRBJ2-7,TGTGCCAGCAGTTACTCGTACAGCGGGGGCTCCTACGAGCAGTACTTC,CASSYSYSGGSYEQYF
TRBD1,NA,TRBV7-9,TRBJ1-5,TGTGCCAGCAGCCAAGGGACAGCCATGGGGTATAGCAATCAGCCCCAGCATTTT,CASSQGTAMGYSNQPQHF
TRBD2,NA,TRBV4-1,TRBJ2-5,TGCGCCAGCAGCCAAGTGGGAGGGTTCCTAGAGACCCAGTACTTC,CASSQVGGFLETQYF
NA,NA,TRBV5-1,TRBJ1-3,TGCGCCAGCAGCATCTTAGACAGAAGCTCTGGAAACACCATATATTTT,CASSILDRSSGNTIYF
NA,NA,TRBV2,TRBJ1-5,TGTGCCAGCAGTGACAGGGCCCACGATCAGCCCCAGCATTTT,CASSDRAHDQPQHF
TRBD1,NA,TRBV27,TRBJ2-7,TGTGCCAGCAGTCCGATACATGTGACAGGGGGGAGTTCCTACGAGCAGTACTTC,CASSPIHVTGGSSYEQYF
NA,NA,TRBV7-8,TRBJ1-1,TGTGCCAGCAGCTTCGAAAATGGGCTCACTGAAGCTTTCTTT,CASSFENGLTEAFF
TRBD1,NA,TRBV5-1,TRBJ2-3,TGCGCCAGCAGCTTGGGGCAGGGGGCGGCAGATACGCAGTATTTT,CASSLGQGAADTQYF
NA,NA,TRBV4-2,TRBJ2-3,TGTGCCAGCAGCCCCGGACTCATCACAGATACGCAGTATTTT,CASSPGLITDTQYF
NA,once,TRBV18,TRBJ1-2,TGTGCCAGCTCACCGAGATTACTCTTGGATGGCTACACCTTC,CASSPRLLLDGYTF
NA,NA,TRBV5-4,TRBJ2-5,TGTGCCAGCAGCTTGGTCGTACGAGGGCAAGAGACCCAGTACTTC,CASSLVVRGQETQYF
NA,NA,TRBV6-5,TRBJ1-6,TGTGCCAGCAGTTACTCCCGGGGTCAGGGGAATTCACCCCTCCACTTT,CASSYSRGQGNSPLHF
NA,NA,TRBV30,TRBJ2-3,TGTGCCTGGAGCATGACAGACACAGATACGCAGTATTTT,CAWSMTDTDTQYF
NA,NA,TRBV10-3,TRBJ2-2,TGTGCCATCAGTGACCTCGTGAGTTGGGGCTCGAGGACCGGGGAGCTGTTTTTT,CAISDLVSWGSRTGELFF
NA,NA,TRBV7-9,TRBJ2-5,TGTGCCAGCAGCTTCTGGGCAGATCCGTACCAAGAGACCCAGTACTTC,CASSFWADPYQETQYF
NA,NA,TRBV6-5,TRBJ2-6,TGTGCCAGCAGTTCCGCCCCCGGGTCTGGGGCCAACGTCCTGACTTTC,CASSSAPGSGANVLTF
NA,once,TRBV25-1,TRBJ1-4,TGTGCCAGCAGTGAATTCCAGGGATCCAGTGAAAAACTGTTTTTT,CASSEFQGSSEKLFF
NA,NA,TRBV19,TRBJ2-3,TGTGCCAGTAGTGGGGGACAACCTAGCACAGATACGCAGTATTTT,CASSGGQPSTDTQYF
NA,NA,TRBV5-6,TRBJ1-2,TGTGCCAGCAGCTACAAGCAGGGTTCCTATGGCTACACCTTC,CASSYKQGSYGYTF
NA,NA,TRBV4-1,TRBJ1-5,TGCGCCAGCAGCCAAGTCTTCGGGGGGCTTAGCAATCAGCCCCAGCATTTT,CASSQVFGGLSNQPQHF
TRBD1,NA,TRBV4-1,TRBJ1-1,TGCGCCAGCAGCCAGGCCATCCGGACAGGGGTAGTGAACACTGAAGCTTTCTTT,CASSQAIRTGVVNTEAFF
TRBD2,NA,TRBV7-2,TRBJ2-3,TGTGCCAGCAGCCTAGCGGGAGCAACAGATACGCAGTATTTT,CASSLAGATDTQYF
NA,NA,TRBV5-4,TRBJ2-1,TGTGCCAGCAGCTTGGGGGGAACAGGGTGGGATGAGCAGTTCTTC,CASSLGGTGWDEQFF
TRBD1,NA,TRBV6-6,TRBJ2-2,TGTGCCAGCAGTGGGACAGGGGGCAGGGGGGAGCTGTTTTTT,CASSGTGGRGELFF
NA,NA,TRBV15,TRBJ2-5,TGTGCCACCAGCAGAGGGACAGTGGGCGAGACCCAGTACTTC,CATSRGTVGETQYF
NA,once,TRBV11-2,TRBJ1-3,TGTGCCAGCAGCCTTCTGAATACAGGTGGAAACACCATATATTTT,CASSLLNTGGNTIYF